The 14 T cell receptor beta chains below were found in one sample sequenced in a study of long-term antiretroviral therapy in people with HIV. Samples were assayed with immunoSEQ v3.0 at survey level. TCRdb keeps only in-frame clones here, not all; method: immunoSEQ multiplex PCR. This repertoire shows approximately 20,000 clones, 70% to 80% found once; its top ten account for 6.5% to 7.5%. This specimen was unsorted PBMCs, taken 2.2 years after starting antiretroviral therapy. All receptors come from a man aged 45-60 years with HIV.

This chain uses TRBV5-1 with TRBJ2-7; 9 positions agree with TRBD1. Germline-derived CDR1 and CDR2 are SGHRS and YFSETQ. The V segment lost 5 bases and the J segment 6 bases; nucleotides outside the gene matches: 6. The CDR3 runs to 13 residues. The CDR3 DNA reads as TGCGCCAGCAGGTACGGACAGGGGAGCGAGCAGTACTTC. Encoded protein: CASRYGQGSEQYF.

V and J are TRBV2 and TRBJ2-5; D could derive from TRBD1 or TRBD2 (5 bases each). The CDR3 sequence is 13 residues long. Germline-derived CDR1 and CDR2 are SNHLY and FYNNEI. V lost 3 bases to trimming and J lost 9 bases, with 14 bases between them. CDR3 sequence reads: CASSERDLRSQYF. Written as DNA, the CDR3 is TGTGCCAGCAGTGAGAGGGACCTAAGGTCCCAGTACTTC.

The rearrangement links TRBV29-1 to TRBJ1-5; 7 nucleotides match TRBD1. This CDR3 has 13 amino acids. CDR1 is SQVTM, CDR2 ANQGSEA, per germline. With V trimmed by 4 bases and J by 6 bases, 6 bases remained unmatched. The CDR3 DNA sequence: TGCAGCGTTGTTGCCCAGGGGGGTCAGCCCCAGCATTTT. Residues: CSVVAQGGQPQHF.

This sequence joins TRBV5-6 and TRBJ2-2; a possible D gene is TRBD2 (5 bases). Looked up from germline, CDR1 is SGHDT and CDR2 is YYEEEE. CDR3 length: 12 amino acids. V lost 2 bases, J lost 8 bases, and 7 bases lay in between. This CDR3 reads CASSFGDGELFF. In nucleotides, the CDR3 is TGTGCCAGCAGCTTCGGGGATGGGGAGCTGTTTTTT.

The chain joins TRBV27 to TRBJ2-7, with TRBD2 matching 7 bases. With 7 bases clipped from V and 4 bases from J, the junction kept 13 bases outside the gene matches. The germline V gene has CDR1 MNHEY and CDR2 SMNVEV (reference sequence). This CDR3 has 15 amino acids. As DNA, the CDR3 is TGTGCCAGCAAAAGCATTGGACTAGGAGAGTACGAGCAGTACTTC. Amino acid sequence: CASKSIGLGEYEQYF.

V usage is TRBV7-9 and J usage is TRBJ2-7; 10 bases match TRBD2. Looked up from germline, CDR1 is SEHNR and CDR2 is FQNEAQ (reference sequence). CDR3 length: 17 amino acids. Trimming at V came to 0 bases and at J to 3 bases, leaving 8 bases not matched to a gene. The CDR3 DNA reads TGTGCCAGCAGCTTAGCGCTAGCGGGAGAAGGTTACTACGAGCAGTACTTC. It codes for CASSLALAGEGYYEQYF.

This chain links TRBV5-6 with TRBJ1-1; TRBD1 is a possible D gene (6 bases). Germline CDR1 is SGHDT and CDR2 is YYEEEE. The CDR3 loop spans 13 amino acids. The V end lost 5 bases, the J end lost 0 bases, and 8 bases lay between the germline ends. CDR3 nucleotides: TGTGCCAGCAGGGGACACATGAACACTGAAGCTTTCTTT. Its protein is CASRGHMNTEAFF.

This clone was observed once. The J gene is TRBJ1-4, the V gene TRBV7-9, with D perhaps TRBD1 (6 bases). V shed 0 bases and J shed 8 bases, with 10 bases lying between them. CDR3 length: 14 amino acids. Germline V gene lookup returns CDR1 SEHNR and CDR2 FQNEAQ (reference sequence). CDR3 sequence reads: CASSLAGTTEKLFF. The CDR3 DNA reads as TGTGCCAGCAGCTTAGCAGGGACAACGGAAAAACTGTTTTTT.

The chain has TRBV5-5 and TRBJ2-3; 10 bases match TRBD2. The CDR3 has 15 residues. CDR1 SGHKS and CDR2 YYEKEE come from the germline V gene (reference sequence). V trimming: 2 bases; J trimming: 0 bases; junction bases outside the gene matches: 0. The CDR3 here is CASSLLAGSTDTQYF. As DNA, the CDR3 is TGTGCCAGCAGCTTACTAGCGGGGAGCACAGATACGCAGTATTTT.

This clone was picked up a small number of times. The genes are TRBV5-3 and TRBJ1-5, with a possible D match to TRBD1 (5 bases). TRBV5-3 belongs to the ORF category, with a function that is uncertain. V dropped 8 bases and J dropped 0 bases, with 15 bases sitting between them. The CDR3 totals 15 residues. The DNA for the CDR3 is TGTGCCAGCAGCGGGGACGGCTATAGCAATCAGCCCCAGCATTTT. Translation gives CASSGDGYSNQPQHF.

The V call is TRBV7-8, the J call TRBJ2-1; TRBD2 agrees at 7 bases. Germline V gene sequence: CDR1 SGHVS, CDR2 FQNEAQ. This CDR3 has 15 amino acids. The V gene end was trimmed by 4 bases and the J gene end by 8 bases; junction bases not matched to a gene: 11. The CDR3, as DNA: TGTGCCAGCAGCTGGGAGGGACCTTCTACGCATGAGCAGTTCTTC. It codes for CASSWEGPSTHEQFF.

This chain joins TRBV5-8 and TRBJ1-2; tentatively, D is TRBD1 (6 bases). The germline gives CDR1 SGHTS, CDR2 YDEGEE. V was cut by 4 bases and J by 4 bases, with 11 bases left in between. This CDR3 comprises 13 residues. The CDR3 region has the DNA TGTGCCAGCAGCCAGGGACATTTCTATGGCTACACCTTC. Protein product: CASSQGHFYGYTF.

J is TRBJ2-3 and V is TRBV27, with 12 positions matching TRBD1. This CDR3 is built from 17 residues. Germline CDR1 MNHEY, CDR2 SMNVEV (reference sequence). Trimming removed 5 bases from V and 14 bases from J; junction bases left unmatched: 20. CDR3 residues: CASSTPGQGAMTTPMYF. The CDR3 nucleotides are TGTGCCAGCAGTACTCCGGGACAGGGGGCTATGACTACCCCAATGTATTTT.

This chain uses TRBV19 with TRBJ2-4; TRBD2 matches at 15 bases. The ends lost 3 bases at V and 9 bases at J; junction bases unmatched: 12. This CDR3 comprises 18 residues. From germline, CDR1 is LNHDA and CDR2 SQIVND (reference sequence). CDR3 in DNA: TGTGCCAGTAGTATGGGACTAGCGGGGGGCCTTGGTATCGGCATTCAGTACTTC. It encodes CASSMGLAGGLGIGIQYF.